The source of this T cell receptor (beta chain) is a study of T cells in Graves' hyperthyroidism and ophthalmopathy (dated by TCRdb to between 2018 and 2020). General notes on the study: Peripheral blood samples were taken at initial diagnosis, before any treatment was given. Thyroid tissue and blood T-cell repertoires from about six Graves' hyperthyroidism patients were also compared in the study. The roughly 91 discovery patients were randomly divided into training and test sets at a 7:3 ratio. The paper reports TCR Vbeta CDR3 sequencing of roughly 140 peripheral blood samples: 40 or so ophthalmopathy, about 75 hyperthyroidism and around 17 progressor patients. Whether ophthalmopathy could be predicted prospectively was tested in an independent validation cohort made up of fewer than 20 hyperthyroidism patients plus 17 patients who later progressed to ophthalmopathy. To identify TCR V-J signatures that set the groups apart, the researchers used a discovery cohort of about a hundred patients, made up of under 45 with Graves' ophthalmopathy and 57 with stable Graves' hyperthyroidism. After blood sampling, hyperthyroidism patients were treated with methimazole at a starting dose of 30 mg daily, and ophthalmopathy patients were treated with high-dose intravenous methylprednisolone. Broader findings and caveats from the paper: Blood samples also contained most of the expanded thyroid clonotypes (frequency above 0.001), which suggests that blood repertoires may reflect thyroid immune responses. In validation, progression to ophthalmopathy was predicted by the model with nearly 71% sensitivity and around 75% specificity, a median of roughly six months before onset. Sample size was not statistically predetermined, and blinding of investigators to group allocation was not performed. Ophthalmopathy was separated from stable hyperthyroidism by a 13 V-J signature model, with approximately 89% sensitivity and roughly 84% specificity obtained in cross-validation and 80%/75% obtained in testing.

From the germline V gene (reference sequence), CDR1 is LGHDT and CDR2 is YNNKEL. The CDR3 numbers 18 residues from cysteine through phenylalanine. Of the read, only the CDR3 DNA is kept; its 54 bases are in frame from base 1. For this chain, trimming is 4 bases at the V end and 5 bases at the J end, and the number of junction bases without a gene match is 14. TCR beta CDR3 regions were amplified from RNA transcripts. The first round of RT-PCR for the TCR CDR3 was performed with the HTBI primer set and the Qiagen OneStep RT-PCR kit. The libraries were constructed in a second round of multiplex PCR and then size-selected and purified. Sequencing of the libraries was done on an Illumina HiSeq2000 using paired-end 100 bp reads. As for the authors' bioinformatics: SOAPnuke was used to process the raw data, removing reads that contained adapters or uncalled bases, had a mean Phred below 15, or lacked an exact match to the constant primer or identifier. High-quality paired reads were merged using COPE v1.2.5, and each unique nucleotide sequence was defined as a clonotype. MiTCR v1.1 was used to align the clonotypes against IMGT TRBV, TRBD and TRBJ reference segments. Analysis was restricted to V-J combinations with a frequency above 0.0001, which covered roughly 99% of repertoires. A TCS score was defined as the ratio of F50 (clonal expansion) to E x V (chaos), with BLOSUM62-based TCRdist applied between CDR3 peptides within each V-J. Welch's t-statistics and random forest reduced several hundred V-J features to 10 to 15, which were used in a naive Bayes classifier (R e1071). In TCRdb, the public reads were trimmed at Q25 with fastp and aligned with MiXCR, with productive beta chains retained. Rows matching on CDR3 protein sequence are summarized as one entry with the most common DNA and genes. V and J calls and clone size were set by TCRdb, not the authors. This sample comprises 490,000 or so distinct CDR3 sequences, about 20% of them detected only once. Together, the top ten hold roughly 49% of the sample.

This clonotype was picked up many times. The specificity of this receptor is unknown. Base quality data are lacking; no much larger clone is found one base away. Ophthalmopathy patients had moderately to severely active disease, with a Clinical Activity Score of 3 or more, a NOSPECS grade of 4 or more, and a disease duration of less than 3 months. Any patient with an uncontrolled infection, another autoimmune disease, pregnancy or lactation was excluded. Diagnoses relied on clinical symptoms, serum thyroxine and TRAb, thyroid ultrasound and orbital computed tomography. PBMCs were separated from approximately 9.9 ml of fresh peripheral blood using Ficoll-Paque density gradient centrifugation. Total RNA was extracted using Trizol reagent, and RNA quality was assessed on an Agilent 2100 Bioanalyzer.

Input material: blood. Recombination joined TRBV3-1 with TRBJ2-1, and 10 junctional nucleotides match TRBD2. This clonotype originated in a woman aged 70-85 years with Graves' ophthalmopathy. This receptor carries the CDR3 CASSPLGRLAGGNNEQFF. The DNA sequence reads TGTGCCAGCAGCCCGCTTGGGAGGTTAGCGGGAGGAAACAATGAGCAGTTCTTC.